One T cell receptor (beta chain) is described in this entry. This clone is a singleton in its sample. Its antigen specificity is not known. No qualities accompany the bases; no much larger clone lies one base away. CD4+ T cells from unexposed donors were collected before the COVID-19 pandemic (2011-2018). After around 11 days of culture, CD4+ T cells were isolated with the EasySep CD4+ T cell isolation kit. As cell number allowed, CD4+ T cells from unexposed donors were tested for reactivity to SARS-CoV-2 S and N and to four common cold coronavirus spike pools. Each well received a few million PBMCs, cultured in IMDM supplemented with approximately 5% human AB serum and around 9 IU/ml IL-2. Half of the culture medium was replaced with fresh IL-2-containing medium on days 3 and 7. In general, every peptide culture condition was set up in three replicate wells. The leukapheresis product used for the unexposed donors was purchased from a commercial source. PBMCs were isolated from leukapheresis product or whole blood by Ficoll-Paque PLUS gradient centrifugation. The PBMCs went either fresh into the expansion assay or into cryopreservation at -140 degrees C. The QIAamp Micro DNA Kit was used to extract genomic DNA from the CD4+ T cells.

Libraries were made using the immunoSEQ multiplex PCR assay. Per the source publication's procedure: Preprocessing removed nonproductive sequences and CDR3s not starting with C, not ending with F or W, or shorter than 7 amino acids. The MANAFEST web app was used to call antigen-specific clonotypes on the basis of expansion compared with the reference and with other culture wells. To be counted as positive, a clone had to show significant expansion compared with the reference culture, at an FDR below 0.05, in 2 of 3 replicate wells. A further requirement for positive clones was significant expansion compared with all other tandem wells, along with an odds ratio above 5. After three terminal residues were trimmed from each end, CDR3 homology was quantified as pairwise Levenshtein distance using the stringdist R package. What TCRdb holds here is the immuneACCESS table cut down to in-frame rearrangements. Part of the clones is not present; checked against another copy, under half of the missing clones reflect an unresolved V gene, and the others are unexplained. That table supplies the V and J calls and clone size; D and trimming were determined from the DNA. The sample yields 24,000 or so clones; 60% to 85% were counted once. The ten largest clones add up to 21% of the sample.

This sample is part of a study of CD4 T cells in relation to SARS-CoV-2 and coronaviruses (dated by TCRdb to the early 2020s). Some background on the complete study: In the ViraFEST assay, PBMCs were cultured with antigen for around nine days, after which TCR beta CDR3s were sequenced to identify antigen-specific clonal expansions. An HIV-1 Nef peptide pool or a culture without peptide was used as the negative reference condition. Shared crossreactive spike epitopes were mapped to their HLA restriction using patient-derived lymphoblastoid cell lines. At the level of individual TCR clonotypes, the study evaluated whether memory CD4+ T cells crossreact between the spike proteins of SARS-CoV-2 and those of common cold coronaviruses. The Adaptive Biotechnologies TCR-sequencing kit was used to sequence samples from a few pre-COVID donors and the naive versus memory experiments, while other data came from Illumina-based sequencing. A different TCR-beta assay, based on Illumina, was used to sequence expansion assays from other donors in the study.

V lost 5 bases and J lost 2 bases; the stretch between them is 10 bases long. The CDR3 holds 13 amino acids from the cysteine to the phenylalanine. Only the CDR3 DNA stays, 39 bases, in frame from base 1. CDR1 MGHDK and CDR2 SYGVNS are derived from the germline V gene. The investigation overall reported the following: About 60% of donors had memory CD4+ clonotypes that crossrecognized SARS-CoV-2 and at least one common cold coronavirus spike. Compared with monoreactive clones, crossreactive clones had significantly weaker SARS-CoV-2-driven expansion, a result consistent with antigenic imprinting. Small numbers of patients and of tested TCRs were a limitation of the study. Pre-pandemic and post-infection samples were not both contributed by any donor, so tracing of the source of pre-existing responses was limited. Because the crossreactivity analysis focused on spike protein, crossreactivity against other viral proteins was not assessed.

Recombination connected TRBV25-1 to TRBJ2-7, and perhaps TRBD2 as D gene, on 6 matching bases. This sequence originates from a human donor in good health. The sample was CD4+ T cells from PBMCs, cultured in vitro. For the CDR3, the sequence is CASSPSATYEQYF. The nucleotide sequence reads TGTGCCAGCAGTCCTAGCGCCACCTACGAGCAGTACTTC.